These 8 T cell receptor beta chains were all obtained from the same sample, sequenced in a study of identifying expanded T cells in peripheral blood. Profiling relied on immunoSEQ multiplex PCR, and the TCRdb table lists in-frame clones only, not all of them. The sample lists 100,000 or so clones, around 88% occurring once. The specimen sequenced was blood. The receptors here all came from a person aged 18 to 70 in good health.

The J gene is TRBJ2-7, the V gene TRBV27; D is ambiguous. The CDR3 covers 12 residues. Trimming pared 2 bases from V and 3 bases from J, leaving 5 bases between. The germline CDR1 and CDR2 sequences are MNHEY and SMNVEV (reference sequence). The CDR3 DNA sequence: TGTGCCAGCAGTTTAGGTGGCTACGAGCAGTACTTC. It is translated as CASSLGGYEQYF.

Relative to its sample, this clone is medium-sized. Relative to the germline gene, one junction end is altered; a read error may explain this. The chain links TRBV14 to TRBJ1-2; TRBD1 matches at 8 bases. This CDR3 is built from 12 residues. Germline values: CDR1 SGHDN, CDR2 FVKESK. Written as DNA, the CDR3 is TGTGCCAGCAGCCAGGACAGGGTCCGCTCGGCCTTC. The encoded protein is CASSQDRVRSAF.

V gene TRBV7-2 combines with J gene TRBJ2-2, with 10 nucleotides matching TRBD1. The germline CDR1 and CDR2 sequences are SGHTA and FQGNSA. There are 18 residues in the CDR3. The junction had 8 bases not matched to a gene; V was cut back by 4 bases and J by 0 bases. CDR3 in DNA: TGTGCCAGCAGCTCCCGGATCGGGACAGGGGCGAACACCGGGGAGCTGTTTTTT. It specifies CASSSRIGTGANTGELFF.

The J gene is TRBJ2-3, the V gene TRBV7-2, with TRBD2 matching over 10 bases. V was clipped by 5 bases and J by 7 bases; unmatched bases: 9. CDR1 is SGHTA and CDR2 is FQGNSA in the germline V gene. The CDR3 runs 15 residues. CDR3 nucleotide sequence: TGTGCCAGCAGCATACTAGCGGGGAGAATCAATACGCAGTATTTT. Translating gives CASSILAGRINTQYF.

This clone has only one observation. The chain combines TRBV11-2 with TRBJ1-2; D gene uncertain. The germline CDR1 and CDR2 sequences are SGHAT and FQNNGV. V lost 10 bases and J 0 bases, leaving 9 bases between the germline ends. The CDR3 totals 12 residues. The CDR3 DNA is TGTGCCACCGCGAAAGCTAACTATGGCTACACCTTC. As protein: CATAKANYGYTF.

This clone was seen a handful of times. The chain carries TRBV18 and TRBJ1-6, with a weak D call TRBD1 (5 bases). The ends were cut back, 2 bases at V and 12 bases at J, with 8 bases in the middle. The length of the CDR3 is 12 residues. Germline V lookup: CDR1 KGHSH, CDR2 LQKENI. CDR3 sequence: CASSPIGEPLHF. The CDR3 DNA is TGTGCCAGCTCACCAATAGGGGAACCCCTCCACTTT.

Concerning this clone: The same CDR3 also results from other DNA sequences found in this sample. The gene calls are TRBV28 and TRBJ1-5; no clear D gene. The CDR3 length is 11 residues. Per the germline V gene, CDR1 is MDHEN and CDR2 is SYDVKM. Trimming shortened V by 3 bases and J by 7 bases, and 4 bases separated the two germline ends. DNA of the CDR3: TGTGCCAGCAGTTTGGGGCAGCCCCAGCATTTT. Encoded protein: CASSLGQPQHF.

The chain employs TRBV2 and TRBJ2-7; no clear D. This CDR3 is built from 14 residues. V lost 7 bases and J lost 2, with 15 bases in between. Per germline, CDR1 SNHLY and CDR2 FYNNEI. CDR3 sequence: CASTRRLIPYEQYF. CDR3 nucleotides: TGTGCCAGCACCCGACGCTTAATACCCTACGAGCAGTACTTC. Together with reference TRBV2 and TRBJ2-7, the CDR3 gives the full variable domain: EPEVTQTPSHQVTQMGQEVILRCVPISNHLYFYWYRQILGQKVEFLVSFYNNEISEKSEIFDDQFSVERPDGSNFTLKIRSTKLEDSAMYFCASTRRLIPYEQYFGPGTRLTVT.